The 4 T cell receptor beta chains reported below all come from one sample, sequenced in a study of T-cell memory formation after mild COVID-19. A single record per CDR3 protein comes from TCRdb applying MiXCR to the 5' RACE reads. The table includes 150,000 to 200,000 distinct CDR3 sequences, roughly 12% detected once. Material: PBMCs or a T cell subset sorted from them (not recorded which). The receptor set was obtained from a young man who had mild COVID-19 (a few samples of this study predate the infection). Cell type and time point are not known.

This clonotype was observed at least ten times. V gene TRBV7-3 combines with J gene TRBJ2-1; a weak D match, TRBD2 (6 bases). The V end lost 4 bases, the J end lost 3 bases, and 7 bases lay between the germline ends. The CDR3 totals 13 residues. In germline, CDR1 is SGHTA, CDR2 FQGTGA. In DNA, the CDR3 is TGTGCCAGCAGCTCGGGGGACTACAATGAGCAGTTCTTC. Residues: CASSSGDYNEQFF.

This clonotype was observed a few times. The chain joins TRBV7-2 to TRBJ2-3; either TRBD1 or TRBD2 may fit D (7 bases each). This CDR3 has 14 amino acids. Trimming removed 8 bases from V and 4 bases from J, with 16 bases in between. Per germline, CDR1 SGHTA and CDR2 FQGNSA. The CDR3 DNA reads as TGTGCCAGCTTTGGGGGAGGGGGCTCAGATACGCAGTATTTT. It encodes CASFGGGGSDTQYF.

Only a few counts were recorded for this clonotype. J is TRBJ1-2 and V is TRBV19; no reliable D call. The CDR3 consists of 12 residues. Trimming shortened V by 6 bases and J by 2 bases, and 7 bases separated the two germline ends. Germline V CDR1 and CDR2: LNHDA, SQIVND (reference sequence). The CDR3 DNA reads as TGTGCCAGTAGATGGATGAACTATGGCTACACCTTC. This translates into CASRWMNYGYTF.

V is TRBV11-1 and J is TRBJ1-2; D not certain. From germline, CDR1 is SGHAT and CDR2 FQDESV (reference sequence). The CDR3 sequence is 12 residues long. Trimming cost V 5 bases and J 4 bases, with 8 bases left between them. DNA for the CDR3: TGTGCCAGCAGCGCGGACTTCTATGGCTACACCTTC. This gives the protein CASSADFYGYTF.